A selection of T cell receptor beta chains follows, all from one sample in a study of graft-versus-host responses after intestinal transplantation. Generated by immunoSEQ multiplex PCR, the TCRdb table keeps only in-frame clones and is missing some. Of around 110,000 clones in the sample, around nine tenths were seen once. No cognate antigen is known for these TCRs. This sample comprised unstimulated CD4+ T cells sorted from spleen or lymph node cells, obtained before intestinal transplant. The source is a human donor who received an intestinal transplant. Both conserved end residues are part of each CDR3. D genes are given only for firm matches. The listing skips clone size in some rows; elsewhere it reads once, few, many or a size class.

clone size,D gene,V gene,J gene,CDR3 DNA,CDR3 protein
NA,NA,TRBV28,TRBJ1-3,TGTGCCAGCAGTGCTTCCGACAGGAGTGGCGGAAACACCATATATTTT,CASSASDRSGGNTIYF
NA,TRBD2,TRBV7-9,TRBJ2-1,TGTGCCAGCAGCTTAGAGGTTACTAGCGGCTACAATGAGCAGTTCTTC,CASSLEVTSGYNEQFF
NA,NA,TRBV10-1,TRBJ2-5,TGCGCCAGCAGTGTTTCGGCAGGGGACAAGACCCAGTACTTC,CASSVSAGDKTQYF
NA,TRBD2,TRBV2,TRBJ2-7,TGTGCCAGCAGTGAACAACTAGCGGGGGGTTACGAGCAGTACTTC,CASSEQLAGGYEQYF
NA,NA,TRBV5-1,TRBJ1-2,TGCGCCAGCAGCTTGGCACAGGGTCTAGGGGGCTACACCTTC,CASSLAQGLGGYTF
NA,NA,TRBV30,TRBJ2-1,TGTGCCTGGAGTGCTCGTGGGTACGGGAGCACTGAGCAGTTCTTC,CAWSARGYGSTEQFF
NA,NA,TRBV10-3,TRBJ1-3,TGTGCCATCACCGACAGGGGAAACACCATATATTTT,CAITDRGNTIYF
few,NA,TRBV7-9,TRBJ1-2,TGTGCCAGCAGCTTAGGGCCCTTATATGGCTACACCTTC,CASSLGPLYGYTF
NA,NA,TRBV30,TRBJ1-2,TGTGCCTGGATGGGCAGGGCCTATGGCTACACCTTC,CAWMGRAYGYTF
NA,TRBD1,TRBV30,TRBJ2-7,TGTGCCTGGAGGCAGGGGGCCACCTACGAGCAGTACTTC,CAWRQGATYEQYF
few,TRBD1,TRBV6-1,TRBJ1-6,TGTGCCAGCAGTGAATCGGGGACAGGGACTCTCCACTTT,CASSESGTGTLHF
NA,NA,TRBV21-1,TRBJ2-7,TGTGCCAGCAGCTTCCGGGACAGGGAGGCCTACGAGCAGTACTTC,CASSFRDREAYEQYF
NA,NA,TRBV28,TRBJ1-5,TGTGCCAGCAGCCCCGTTTCGGGGATTGATAGCAATCAGCCCCAGCATTTT,CASSPVSGIDSNQPQHF
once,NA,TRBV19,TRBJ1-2,TGTGCCAGTAGTATGCAGTACTATGGCTACACCTTC,CASSMQYYGYTF
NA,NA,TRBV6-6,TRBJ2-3,TGTGCCAGCAGTCGACAGGGCACAGATACGCAGTATTTT,CASSRQGTDTQYF
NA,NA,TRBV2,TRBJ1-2,TGTGCCAGCAGTGAAGCTGGCTTCACAGGAGGCTACACCTTC,CASSEAGFTGGYTF
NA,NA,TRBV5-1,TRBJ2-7,TGCGCCAGCAGCTTGGCCCGGGGGGCGGAGGAGCAGTACTTC,CASSLARGAEEQYF
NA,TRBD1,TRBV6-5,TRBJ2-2,TGTGCCAGCAGAGGACAGGGGGCGGTCGGGGAGCTGTTTTTT,CASRGQGAVGELFF
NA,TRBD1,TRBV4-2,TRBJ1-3,TGTGCCAGCAGCCACGGAAAGGACAGGGAAGGAAACACCATATATTTT,CASSHGKDREGNTIYF
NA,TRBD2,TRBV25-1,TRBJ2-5,TGTGCCAGCAGTGACAGCGGGACTCGTTTAGAGACCCAGTACTTC,CASSDSGTRLETQYF
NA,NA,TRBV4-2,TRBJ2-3,TGTGCCAGCAGCCTCGTTTTTGAGGGTGGTACGCAGTATTTT,CASSLVFEGGTQYF
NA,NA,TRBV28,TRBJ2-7,TGTGCCAGCGGGCAGGCAATCTACGAGCAGTACTTC,CASGQAIYEQYF
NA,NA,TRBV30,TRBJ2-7,TGTGCCTGGCAAAGGACAGTTTACGAGCAGTACTTC,CAWQRTVYEQYF